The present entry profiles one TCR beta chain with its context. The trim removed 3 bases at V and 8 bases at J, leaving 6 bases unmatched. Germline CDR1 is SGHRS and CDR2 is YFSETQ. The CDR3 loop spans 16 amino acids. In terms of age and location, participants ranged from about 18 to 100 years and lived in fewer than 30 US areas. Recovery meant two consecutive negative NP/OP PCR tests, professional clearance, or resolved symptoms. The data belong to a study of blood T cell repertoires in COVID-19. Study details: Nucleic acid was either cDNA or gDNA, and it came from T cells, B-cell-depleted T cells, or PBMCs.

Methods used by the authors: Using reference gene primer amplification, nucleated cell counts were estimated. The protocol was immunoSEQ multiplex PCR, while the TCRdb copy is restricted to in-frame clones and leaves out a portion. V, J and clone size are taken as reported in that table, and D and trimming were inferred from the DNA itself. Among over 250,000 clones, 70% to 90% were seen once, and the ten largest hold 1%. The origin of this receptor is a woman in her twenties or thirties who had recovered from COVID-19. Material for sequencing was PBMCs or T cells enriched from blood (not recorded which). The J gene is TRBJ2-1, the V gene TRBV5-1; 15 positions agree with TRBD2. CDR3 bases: TGCGCCAGCAGCTCCAGGACTAGCGGGAGGGCTGATGAGCAGTTCTTC. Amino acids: CASSSRTSGRADEQFF.